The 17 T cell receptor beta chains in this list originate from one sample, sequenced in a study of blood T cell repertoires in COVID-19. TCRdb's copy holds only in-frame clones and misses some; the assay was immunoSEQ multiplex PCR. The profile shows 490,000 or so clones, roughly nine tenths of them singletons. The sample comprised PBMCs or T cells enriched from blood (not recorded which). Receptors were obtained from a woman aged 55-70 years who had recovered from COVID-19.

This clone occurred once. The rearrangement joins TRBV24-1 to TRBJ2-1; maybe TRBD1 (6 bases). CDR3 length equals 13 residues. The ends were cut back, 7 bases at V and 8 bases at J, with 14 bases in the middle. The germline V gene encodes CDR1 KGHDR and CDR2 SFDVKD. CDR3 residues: CATRLTGFDEQFF. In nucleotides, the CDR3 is TGTGCCACCAGACTTACAGGGTTCGATGAGCAGTTCTTC.

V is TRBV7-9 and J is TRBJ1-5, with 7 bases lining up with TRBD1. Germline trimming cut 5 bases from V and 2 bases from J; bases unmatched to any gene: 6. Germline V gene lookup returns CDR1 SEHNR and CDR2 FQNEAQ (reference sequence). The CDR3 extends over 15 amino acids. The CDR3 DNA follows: TGTGCCAGCAGCCTTAGTGGACAGGGCAATCAGCCCCAGCATTTT. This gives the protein CASSLSGQGNQPQHF. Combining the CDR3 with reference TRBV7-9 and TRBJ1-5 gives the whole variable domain DTGVSQNPRHKITKRGQNVTFRCDPISEHNRLYWYRQTLGQGPEFLTYFQNEAQLEKSRLLSDRFSAERPKGSFSTLEIQRTEQGDSAMYLCASSLSGQGNQPQHFGDGTRLSIL.

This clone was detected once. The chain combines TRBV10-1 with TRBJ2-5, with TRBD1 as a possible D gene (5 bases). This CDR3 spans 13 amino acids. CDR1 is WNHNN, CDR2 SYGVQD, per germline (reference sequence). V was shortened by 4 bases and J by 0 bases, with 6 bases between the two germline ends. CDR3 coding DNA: TGCGCCAGCAGTGCAGGGCACCAAGAGACCCAGTACTTC. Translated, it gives CASSAGHQETQYF.

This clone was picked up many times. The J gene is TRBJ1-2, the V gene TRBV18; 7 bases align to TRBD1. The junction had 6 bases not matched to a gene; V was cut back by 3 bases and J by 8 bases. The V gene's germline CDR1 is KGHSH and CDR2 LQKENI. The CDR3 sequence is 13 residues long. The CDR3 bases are TGTGCCAGCTCACCCGACAGGGCTCAAGGCTACACCTTC. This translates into CASSPDRAQGYTF. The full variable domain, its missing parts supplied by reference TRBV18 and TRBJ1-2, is NAGVMQNPRHLVRRRGQEARLRCSPMKGHSHVYWYRQLPEEGLKFMVYLQKENIIDESGMPKERFSAEFPKEGPSILRIQQVVRGDSAAYFCASSPDRAQGYTFGSGTRLTVV.

The CDR3 nucleotides read TGTGCCAGCAGTTATCTCACTGAAGCTTTCTTT. Its translation is CASSYLTEAFF. The V call is TRBV12-3 or TRBV12-4, the J call TRBJ1-1; D gene ambiguous. Trimming cost V 4 bases and J 4 bases, with 4 bases left between them. CDR3 length: 11 residues.

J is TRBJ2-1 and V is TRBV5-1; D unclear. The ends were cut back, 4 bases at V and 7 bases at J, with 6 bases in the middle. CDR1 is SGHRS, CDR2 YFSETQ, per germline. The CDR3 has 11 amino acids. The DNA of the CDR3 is TGCGCCAGCAGCCAGTTAAATGAGCAGTTCTTC. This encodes CASSQLNEQFF.

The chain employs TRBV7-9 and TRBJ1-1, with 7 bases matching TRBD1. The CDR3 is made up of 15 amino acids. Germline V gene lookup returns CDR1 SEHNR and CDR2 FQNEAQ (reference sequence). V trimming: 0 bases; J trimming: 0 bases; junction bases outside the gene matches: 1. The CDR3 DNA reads TGTGCCAGCAGCTTAGCGGACAGGTTGAACACTGAAGCTTTCTTT. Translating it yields CASSLADRLNTEAFF.

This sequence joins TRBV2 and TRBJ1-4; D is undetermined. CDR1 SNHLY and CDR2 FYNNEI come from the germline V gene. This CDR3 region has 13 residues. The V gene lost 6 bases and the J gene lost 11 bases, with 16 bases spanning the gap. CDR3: CASSPESWEKLFF. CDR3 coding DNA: TGTGCCAGCAGCCCCGAGTCCTGGGAGAAACTGTTTTTT.

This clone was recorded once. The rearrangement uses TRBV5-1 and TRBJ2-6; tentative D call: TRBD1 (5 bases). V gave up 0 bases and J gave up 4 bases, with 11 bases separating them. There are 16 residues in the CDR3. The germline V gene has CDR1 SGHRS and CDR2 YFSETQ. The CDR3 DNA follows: TGCGCCAGCAGCTTGGAAGGGGTGTCAGGGGCCAACGTCCTGACTTTC. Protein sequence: CASSLEGVSGANVLTF. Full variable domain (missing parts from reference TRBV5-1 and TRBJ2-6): KAGVTQTPRYLIKTRGQQVTLSCSPISGHRSVSWYQQTPGQGLQFLFEYFSETQRNKGNFPGRFSGRQFSNSRSEMNVSTLELGDSALYLCASSLEGVSGANVLTFGAGSRLTVL.

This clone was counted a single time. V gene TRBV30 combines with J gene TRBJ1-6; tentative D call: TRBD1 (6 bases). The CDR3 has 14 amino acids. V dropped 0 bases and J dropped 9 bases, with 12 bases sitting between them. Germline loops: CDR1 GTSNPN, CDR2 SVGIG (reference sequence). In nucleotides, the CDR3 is TGTGCCTGGAGTGTGCTACAGGGAAGTTCACCCCTCCACTTT. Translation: CAWSVLQGSSPLHF.

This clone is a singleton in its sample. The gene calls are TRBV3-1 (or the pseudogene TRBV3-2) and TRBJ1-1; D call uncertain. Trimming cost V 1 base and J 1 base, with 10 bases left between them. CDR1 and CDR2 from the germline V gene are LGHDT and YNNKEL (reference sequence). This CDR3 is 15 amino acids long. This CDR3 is CASSQVGLANTEAFF. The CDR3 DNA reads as TGTGCCAGCAGCCAAGTTGGCCTGGCGAACACTGAAGCTTTCTTT.

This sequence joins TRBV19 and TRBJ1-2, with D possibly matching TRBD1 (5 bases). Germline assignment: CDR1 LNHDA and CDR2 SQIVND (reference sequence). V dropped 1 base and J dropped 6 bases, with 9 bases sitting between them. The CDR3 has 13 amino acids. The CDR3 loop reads CASSIVPGDGYTF. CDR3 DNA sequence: TGTGCCAGTAGTATAGTGCCGGGGGATGGCTACACCTTC.

The CDR3 here is CASGKGVRDRGRTEAFF. The CDR3 DNA is TGTGCTAGTGGGAAGGGCGTGCGGGACAGGGGGAGGACTGAAGCTTTCTTT. The V gene is TRBV12-5, the J gene TRBJ1-1; TRBD1 matches 11 bases. CDR1 and CDR2 (germline): LGHNT, FRNRAP. V shed 6 bases, J shed 5 bases, and the junction held 14 bases outside the gene matches. The CDR3 has 17 residues.

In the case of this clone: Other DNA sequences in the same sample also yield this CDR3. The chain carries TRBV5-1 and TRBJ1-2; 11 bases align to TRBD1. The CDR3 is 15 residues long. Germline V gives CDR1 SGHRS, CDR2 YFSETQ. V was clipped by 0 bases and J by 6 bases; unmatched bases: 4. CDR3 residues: CASSLAGTGGDGYTF. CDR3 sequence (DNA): TGCGCCAGCAGCTTGGCCGGGACAGGGGGTGATGGCTACACCTTC.

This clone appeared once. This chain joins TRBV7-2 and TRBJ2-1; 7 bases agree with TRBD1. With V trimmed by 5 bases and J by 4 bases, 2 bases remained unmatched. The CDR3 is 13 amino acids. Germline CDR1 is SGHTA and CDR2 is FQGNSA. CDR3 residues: CASSPQGYNEQFF. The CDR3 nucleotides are TGTGCCAGCAGCCCACAGGGGTACAATGAGCAGTTCTTC.

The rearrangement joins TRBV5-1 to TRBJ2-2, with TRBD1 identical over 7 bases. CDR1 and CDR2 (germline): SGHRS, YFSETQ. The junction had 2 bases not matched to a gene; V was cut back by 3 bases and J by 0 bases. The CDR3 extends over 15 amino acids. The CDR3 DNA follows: TGCGCCAGCAGCTACAGGGGCGCGAACACCGGGGAGCTGTTTTTT. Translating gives CASSYRGANTGELFF.

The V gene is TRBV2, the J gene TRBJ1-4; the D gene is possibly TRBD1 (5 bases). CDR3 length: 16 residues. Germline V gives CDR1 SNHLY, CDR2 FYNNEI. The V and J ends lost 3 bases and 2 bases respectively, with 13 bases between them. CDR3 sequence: CASSEVSRATNEKLFF. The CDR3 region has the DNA TGTGCCAGCAGTGAGGTTTCCAGGGCTACTAATGAAAAACTGTTTTTT.